The rows below give T cell receptor beta chains drawn from one sample of a study of type 1 regulatory T cells. TCRdb passed the reads through MiXCR, listing each CDR3 protein once. This table has 80,000 to 100,000 distinct CDR3 sequences, 31% appearing once. The sample taken for sequencing was CD4+ T cells, either the whole sample or a sorted fraction (not recorded which). These TCRs come from a human donor in good health. Both conserved end residues are part of each CDR3. D genes are given only for firm matches. Some rows have no size entry. The others give once, few or many, or a class for an expanded clone.

v_call	clone_size	d_call	j_call	cdr3_nt	cdr3_aa
TRBV20-1	few	-	TRBJ1-2	TGCAGTGCTAGTGAGGGGATTAGCTACACCTTC	CSASEGISYTF
TRBV7-2	-	TRBD2	TRBJ2-3	TGTGCCAGCAGCATAGGGACTAGCGGGACCACAGATACGCAGTATTTT	CASSIGTSGTTDTQYF
TRBV9	few	TRBD2	TRBJ2-7	TGTGCCAGCAGCGTAGCTACTAGCGGGGCCGAGCAGTACTTC	CASSVATSGAEQYF
TRBV18	few	-	TRBJ2-2	TGTGCCAGCTCACCAATAAGAACCACAGGGAAGGGCCTACAAACCTCGAACACCGGGGAGCTGTTTTTT	CASSPIRTTGKGLQTSNTGELFF
TRBV29-1	few	TRBD1	TRBJ2-2	TGCAGCGTTGAAAATCCGGACAGGGGATCCGGGGAGCTGTTTTTT	CSVENPDRGSGELFF
TRBV5-1	-	TRBD1	TRBJ2-7	TGCGCCAGCAGCTTGGCCCCGGGACAGGTCATATCCTACGAGCAGTACTTC	CASSLAPGQVISYEQYF
TRBV20-1	-	-	TRBJ2-6	TGCAGTGCGCGCAGTGGGGCAGTGACTGGGGCCAACGTCCTGACTTTC	CSARSGAVTGANVLTF
TRBV5-1	few	-	TRBJ2-5	TGCGCCAGCAGCTTGGATCTCGGAGAGACCCAGTACTTC	CASSLDLGETQYF
TRBV2	few	-	TRBJ2-4	TGTGCCAGCAGGTCCCAGGGCCTAGCCAAAAACATTCAGTACTTC	CASRSQGLAKNIQYF
TRBV20-1	few	-	TRBJ1-2	TGCAGTGCTCCCCCGGCAGGGACTCTTACTAGGGGCTACACCTTC	CSAPPAGTLTRGYTF
TRBV20-1	-	-	TRBJ2-5	TGCAGTGCTAGACCTACGGGGAGCCAAGAGACCCAGTACTTC	CSARPTGSQETQYF
TRBV7-2	many	TRBD1	TRBJ1-2	TGTGCCAGCAGCTCGACCCCCGGGACAGCAAACTATGGCTACACCTTC	CASSSTPGTANYGYTF
TRBV27	-	TRBD1	TRBJ1-1	TGTGCCAGCAGTTTCTGGGGACAGAAGAACACTGATGCTTTCTTT	CASSFWGQKNTDAFF
TRBV5-1	many	-	TRBJ2-1	TGCGCCAGCAGCCTGAAGGACGGATACAATGAGCAGTTCTTC	CASSLKDGYNEQFF
TRBV28	few	TRBD1	TRBJ2-5	TGTGCCAGCAGTTTATTATGGCTTCCCCCGGGACAGGGGAACCAAGAGACCCAGTACTTC	CASSLLWLPPGQGNQETQYF
TRBV7-8	-	-	TRBJ2-2	TGTGCCAGCAGCTTAGTGGGTAGCACCGGGGAGCTGTTTTTT	CASSLVGSTGELFF
TRBV5-5	few	-	TRBJ2-1	TGTGCCAGCAGTTGGGACGCCCGGAACAATGAGCAGTTCTTC	CASSWDARNNEQFF
TRBV29-1	few	-	TRBJ2-3	TGCAGCGTTAACGATGGCGCTAGCGGCACAGATACGCAGTATTTT	CSVNDGASGTDTQYF
TRBV20-1	-	-	TRBJ2-1	TGCAGTGCTAGAGGTTGGGTGAGCTCCTACAATGAGCAGTTCTTC	CSARGWVSSYNEQFF
TRBV6-5	-	-	TRBJ2-3	TGTGCCAGCAGTTACCAATCCTCCGCCGGTACGCAGTATTTT	CASSYQSSAGTQYF
TRBV12-3/TRBV12-4	few	TRBD2	TRBJ2-1	TGTGCCACCTCCCCGGGACTAGCGGTAAACAATGAGCAGTTCTTC	CATSPGLAVNNEQFF
TRBV5-5	-	-	TRBJ2-3	TGTGCCAGCAGCTTGGGTGCGGGGAGGAGGCTAGGAGATACGCAGTATTTT	CASSLGAGRRLGDTQYF
TRBV20-1	-	-	TRBJ2-7	TGCAGTGCCCAGAGGAGTTGGGGGGACTCCTACGAGCAGTACTTC	CSAQRSWGDSYEQYF
TRBV10-3	-	-	TRBJ1-1	TGTGCCATCAGTGAGTCGAAGGGGGTCGGCACGAACACTGAAGCTTTCTTT	CAISESKGVGTNTEAFF
TRBV7-7	few	TRBD2	TRBJ2-5	TGTGCCAGCAGCTTATCGGGAGGGACCCAAGAGACCCAGTACTTC	CASSLSGGTQETQYF
TRBV12-3/TRBV12-4	few	TRBD1	TRBJ1-5	TGTGCCAGCAGGGGGAACACAGGGGGCGCAGGAGGTCAGCCCCAGCATTTT	CASRGNTGGAGGQPQHF
TRBV18	few	-	TRBJ2-3	TGTGCCAGCTCACCGACCCGGGGTAGCGGTGCAGATACGCAGTATTTT	CASSPTRGSGADTQYF
TRBV9	few	TRBD2	TRBJ2-1	TGTGCCAGCTCCTCTAGCGGGAGGGCCTCCTACAATGAGCAGTTCTTC	CASSSSGRASYNEQFF
TRBV19	few	-	TRBJ1-1	TGTGCCAGTAGTAAGGCCGTTGTGTTGGGGGGAACTGAAGCTTTCTTT	CASSKAVVLGGTEAFF
TRBV18	-	TRBD1	TRBJ2-4	TGTGCCAGCTCACCACTACAGGGGGCACCTAAAAACATTCAGTACTTC	CASSPLQGAPKNIQYF
TRBV6-6	-	-	TRBJ2-1	TGTGCCAGCAGTTACTCGGTCCGGGACAATGAGCAGTTCTTC	CASSYSVRDNEQFF
TRBV20-1	-	-	TRBJ1-1	TGCAGTGCTAGAGATTCCAGGGCCAACACTGAAGCTTTCTTT	CSARDSRANTEAFF
TRBV16	-	TRBD2	TRBJ2-1	TGTGCCAGCACTCCTAGCGGGAGCTACAATGAGCAGTTCTTC	CASTPSGSYNEQFF
TRBV5-5	-	-	TRBJ2-1	TGTACCAGCAGCCTCCTCGAGTGGGGAGAGCAGTTCTTC	CTSSLLEWGEQFF
TRBV9	-	-	TRBJ2-1	TGTGCCAGCAGCCTCCGACCGGATCACAATGAGCAGTTCTTC	CASSLRPDHNEQFF
TRBV5-1	-	TRBD2	TRBJ2-3	TGCGCCAGCAGCTTGGCTAGCGGGATCACAGATACGCAGTATTTT	CASSLASGITDTQYF
TRBV24-1	-	TRBD1	TRBJ2-2	TGTGCCACCAGTGATTTGGGTCCAGGGGGTCGTTTTGCCGGGGAGCTGTTTTTT	CATSDLGPGGRFAGELFF
TRBV7-8	-	-	TRBJ1-5	TGTGCCAGCAGCCCGACGCCGGGTAGCAATCAGCCCCAGCATTTT	CASSPTPGSNQPQHF
TRBV2	once	TRBD1	TRBJ1-5	TGTGCCAGCAGTGAATTTCGGACAGGGGGCGGTCAGCCCCAGCATTTT	CASSEFRTGGGQPQHF
TRBV5-1	-	TRBD1	TRBJ2-1	TGCGCCAGCAGCTCGGGACAGAACTCCAATGAGCAGTTCTTC	CASSSGQNSNEQFF
TRBV7-8	few	-	TRBJ2-5	TGTGCCAGCAGCTTAGCGGCTATGAATAGCGCGGAGACCCAGTACTTC	CASSLAAMNSAETQYF
TRBV2	-	TRBD2	TRBJ2-7	TGTGCCAGCAGTGGTGAAGCGGGATCCGGGCAGTACTTC	CASSGEAGSGQYF
TRBV3-1	-	TRBD2	TRBJ2-1	TGTGCCAGCAGCAAAACTAGCGGGATTACCGATGAGCAGTTCTTC	CASSKTSGITDEQFF
TRBV20-1	few	TRBD2	TRBJ2-1	TGCAGTGCTGCCCCGGCTAGCGGGATTAACAATGAGCAGTTCTTC	CSAAPASGINNEQFF
TRBV4-3	-	-	TRBJ1-2	TGCGCCAGCAGCCAAGAGAAGGCAAACTATGGCTACACCTTC	CASSQEKANYGYTF
TRBV12-3/TRBV12-4	-	-	TRBJ2-3	TGTGCCAGCAGTTTTTCCTCGCCAACAGATACGCAGTATTTT	CASSFSSPTDTQYF
TRBV6-5	few	-	TRBJ2-5	TGTGCCAGCAGTTACTCGATTCCAGGCACAGAGACCCAGTACTTC	CASSYSIPGTETQYF
TRBV7-9	-	-	TRBJ2-1	TGTGCCAGCAGCGCTCAGCTAGGGGGTATTAATGAGCAGTTCTTC	CASSAQLGGINEQFF
TRBV7-2	-	-	TRBJ2-3	TGTGCCAGCAGCTTAGCAAGAGAGTCGCAGTATTTT	CASSLARESQYF
TRBV14	-	TRBD2	TRBJ2-2	TGTGCCAGCAGCCAAGCTAGCGGGAGGGCCTCCGGGGGGCTGTTTTTT	CASSQASGRASGGLFF
TRBV27	few	TRBD2	TRBJ2-1	TGTGCCAGCAGTTCCACTCCGGGACTAGGATACAATGAGCAGTTCTTC	CASSSTPGLGYNEQFF
TRBV5-1	few	TRBD1	TRBJ2-4	TGCGCCAGCAGCGCAGACAGGGGGGAAAACATTCAGTACTTC	CASSADRGENIQYF
TRBV29-1	few	-	TRBJ2-1	TGCAGCGCTATGATCCGGGGGAGCTCCTACAATGAGCAGTTCTTC	CSAMIRGSSYNEQFF
TRBV5-4	-	-	TRBJ2-7	TGTGCCAGCAGCACCCCAAGGGAGAGCTCCTACGAGCAGTACTTC	CASSTPRESSYEQYF
TRBV12-3/TRBV12-4	few	-	TRBJ2-1	TGTGCCAGCAGTTTAGTGGCGGGTAGCTCCTACAATGAGCAGTTCTTC	CASSLVAGSSYNEQFF